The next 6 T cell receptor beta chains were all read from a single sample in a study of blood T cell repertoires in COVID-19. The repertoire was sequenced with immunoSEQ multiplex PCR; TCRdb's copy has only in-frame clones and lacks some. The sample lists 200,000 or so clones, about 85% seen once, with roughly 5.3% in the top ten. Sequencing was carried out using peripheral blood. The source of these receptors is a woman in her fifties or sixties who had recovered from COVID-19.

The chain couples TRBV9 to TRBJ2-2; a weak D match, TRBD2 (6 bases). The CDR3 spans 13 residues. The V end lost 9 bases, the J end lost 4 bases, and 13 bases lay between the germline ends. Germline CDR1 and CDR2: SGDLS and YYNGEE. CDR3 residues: CATRRGATGELFF. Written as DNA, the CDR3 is TGTGCCACTCGCCGCGGGGCCACCGGGGAGCTGTTTTTT.

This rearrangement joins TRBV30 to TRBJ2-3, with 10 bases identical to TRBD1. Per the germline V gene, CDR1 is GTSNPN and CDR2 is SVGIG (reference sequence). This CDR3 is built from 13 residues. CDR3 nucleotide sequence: TGTTTCGGGACAGGGGCGAACACAGATACGCAGTATTTT. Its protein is CFGTGANTDTQYF.

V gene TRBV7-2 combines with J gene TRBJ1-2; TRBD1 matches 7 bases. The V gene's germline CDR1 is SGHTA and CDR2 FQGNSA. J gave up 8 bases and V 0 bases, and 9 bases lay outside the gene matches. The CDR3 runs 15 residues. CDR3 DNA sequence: TGTGCCAGCAGCTTAGCCCCCCAGGGGGTCAGGGGCTACACCTTC. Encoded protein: CASSLAPQGVRGYTF.

The DNA of the CDR3 is TGCAGCGGTCGACGCAGGGGTAGGTTGGACGAGCAGTACTTC. Translation gives CSGRRRGRLDEQYF. This rearrangement joins TRBV29-1 to TRBJ2-7, with D possibly TRBD1 on 6 matching bases. The CDR3 consists of 14 residues. The V end was cut by 7 bases, the J end by 5 bases, with 21 bases between. The germline V gene has CDR1 SQVTM and CDR2 ANQGSEA.

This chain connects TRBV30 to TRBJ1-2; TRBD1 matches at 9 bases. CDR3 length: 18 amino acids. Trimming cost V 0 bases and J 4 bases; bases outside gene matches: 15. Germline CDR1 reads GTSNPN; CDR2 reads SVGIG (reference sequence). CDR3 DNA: TGTGCCTGGAGTGTACTCTGGGGGACAGGGTCAAAGGGCTATGGCTACACCTTC. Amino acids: CAWSVLWGTGSKGYGYTF.

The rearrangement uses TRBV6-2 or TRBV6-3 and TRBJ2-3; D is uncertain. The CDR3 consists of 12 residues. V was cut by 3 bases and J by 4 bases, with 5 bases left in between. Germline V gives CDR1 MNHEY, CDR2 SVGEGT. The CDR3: CASSYIPDTQYF. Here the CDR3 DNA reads TGTGCCAGCAGTTATATTCCAGATACGCAGTATTTT.